Included here is one T cell receptor beta chain sequence, with context. Its antigen is undetermined. Germline V gene data show CDR1 as KGHSH and CDR2 as LQKENI. V dropped 1 base and J dropped 8; count of bases not matched to a gene: 13. The length of the CDR3 is 16 residues. The sample is drawn from a study of graft-versus-host responses after intestinal transplantation. Study context: Transplant types were multivisceral, liver-intestinal, or isolated intestinal.

General study points: Some GvH clones appeared in ileal mucosa or blood before recipient bone marrow.

TCRdb's copy holds only in-frame clones and misses some; the assay was immunoSEQ multiplex PCR. In the table there are fewer than 30,000 clones, roughly 85% of which are singletons. The input for sequencing was PBMCs, taken about 15 months after intestinal transplantation. V usage is TRBV18 and J usage is TRBJ1-2, with 7 bases fitting TRBD1. The TCR sequence derives from a human patient who received an intestinal transplant, so some T cells may come from the graft donor. Written as DNA, the CDR3 is TGTGCCAGCTCACCACAATGGGGCAGGGGGTCTGGAGGCTACACCTTC. Protein product: CASSPQWGRGSGGYTF. Together with reference TRBV18 and TRBJ1-2, the CDR3 gives the full variable domain: NAGVMQNPRHLVRRRGQEARLRCSPMKGHSHVYWYRQLPEEGLKFMVYLQKENIIDESGMPKERFSAEFPKEGPSILRIQQVVRGDSAAYFCASSPQWGRGSGGYTFGSGTRLTVV.